The next 29 T cell receptor beta chains were all read from a single sample in a study of cytomegalovirus exposure and HLA in healthy donors. Primers: 60 Vbeta forward and 13 Jbeta reverse. Profiled with immunoSEQ multiplex PCR; TCRdb holds only in-frame clones, not every one. This table holds some 210,000 clones, approximately 87% found once. Sample: PBMCs. These receptors originate from a man aged 30-40 years in good health and CMV-seronegative.

V is TRBV4-2 and J is TRBJ2-1; TRBD2 matches 8 bases. With V trimmed by 1 base and J by 6 bases, 14 bases remained unmatched. The length of the CDR3 is 18 residues. From germline, CDR1 is LGHNA and CDR2 YNFKEQ. CDR3 sequence (DNA): TGTGCCAGCAGCCAAGTGCAAAGGGCCGGGAGGGCCTTCAATGAGCAGTTCTTC. Its translation: CASSQVQRAGRAFNEQFF.

The chain has TRBV7-2 and TRBJ1-2, with 10 bases fitting TRBD1. Trimming took 5 bases from V and 14 from J; bases not matched to a gene: 11. The CDR3 length is 13 residues. The germline CDR1 and CDR2 sequences are SGHTA and FQGNSA. DNA of the CDR3: TGTGCCAGCAGCCCGACAGGGGGCGCGGGGAAGACCTTC. Protein product: CASSPTGGAGKTF.

This chain uses TRBV23-1 with TRBJ1-2, with 8 nucleotides matching TRBD1. TRBV23-1 is classed as an ORF, of uncertain function. V dropped 6 bases and J dropped 6; count of bases not matched to a gene: 12. This CDR3 has 15 residues. CDR3 in amino acids: CASREGQGGFHGYTF. The DNA for the CDR3 is TGCGCCAGCAGGGAAGGACAGGGCGGATTTCATGGCTACACCTTC.

Notes on this clone: The junction and the germline gene differ at one end; a read error may be behind it. This chain joins TRBV7-9 and TRBJ2-7; 9 bases map to TRBD1. Germline V gene lookup returns CDR1 SEHNR and CDR2 FQNEAQ (reference sequence). The CDR3 extends over 14 amino acids. The CDR3 nucleotides are TGTTCCAGCAGCTTAGCCGGACAGGGGAACGAGCAGTACTTC. Its translation: CSSSLAGQGNEQYF.

This chain joins TRBV5-5 and TRBJ1-5, with 10 bases that match TRBD1. The V gene's germline CDR1 is SGHKS and CDR2 YYEKEE (reference sequence). The length of the CDR3 is 18 residues. The V and J ends lost 4 bases and 6 bases, in that order; junction bases with no gene match: 16. CDR3 sequence (DNA): TGTGCCAGCAGCGAATCCGGGACAGGGGAAATTCGGGTTCAGCCCCAGCATTTT. This encodes CASSESGTGEIRVQPQHF.

J is TRBJ1-1 and V is TRBV15, with D possibly matching TRBD1 (5 bases). Per germline, CDR1 LNHNV and CDR2 YYDKDF (reference sequence). This CDR3 has 15 residues. Trimming removed 4 bases from V and 4 bases from J, with 16 bases in between. This chain's CDR3 is CATSNIRGIGTEAFF. CDR3 in DNA: TGTGCCACCAGCAATATAAGGGGTATTGGCACTGAAGCTTTCTTT.

The chain has TRBV6-1 and TRBJ2-2; the match to TRBD2 covers 9 bases. The CDR3 has 15 amino acids. The germline V gene encodes CDR1 MNHNS and CDR2 SASEGT. Trimming at V came to 7 bases and at J to 2 bases, leaving 5 bases not matched to a gene. CDR3 in amino acids: CASNPGLANTGELFF. The CDR3 region has the DNA TGTGCCAGCAACCCGGGACTAGCTAACACCGGGGAGCTGTTTTTT.

Concerning this clone itself: A read error may produce the germline difference seen at one junction end. The gene calls are TRBV7-9 and TRBJ2-1; 12 bases line up with TRBD2. The V gene's germline CDR1 is SEHNR and CDR2 FQNEAQ (reference sequence). The CDR3 has 15 residues. This chain's CDR3 is CSSSLRLAGENEQFF. The DNA for the CDR3 is TGTTCCAGCAGCCTTCGACTAGCGGGGGAGAATGAGCAGTTCTTC.

The rearrangement uses TRBV7-9 and TRBJ2-7; maybe TRBD1 (7 bases). CDR3 length: 12 residues. The germline gives CDR1 SEHNR, CDR2 FQNEAQ (reference sequence). V was shortened by 8 bases and J by 7 bases, with 15 bases between the two germline ends. The CDR3, as DNA: TGTGCCAGCGGAGGGGGACAGAGAGAGCAGTACTTC. Protein sequence: CASGGGQREQYF.

This rearrangement joins TRBV4-1 to TRBJ2-7; 10 bases agree with TRBD1. Germline CDR1 MGHRA, CDR2 YSYEKL. V shed 3 bases and J 2 bases; nucleotides not matched to a gene: 4. The CDR3 is 15 residues long. This CDR3 reads CASSQETGGAYEQYF. CDR3 coding DNA: TGCGCCAGCAGCCAGGAGACAGGGGGCGCCTACGAGCAGTACTTC.

The chain recombines TRBV5-1 with TRBJ2-7, with TRBD2 matching over 8 bases. Losses at the gene ends were 4 bases for V and 1 base for J; bases not matched to a gene: 7. This CDR3 has 15 amino acids. The V gene's germline CDR1 is SGHRS and CDR2 YFSETQ. CDR3 residues: CASSPTSASSYEQYF. The CDR3 coding sequence is TGCGCCAGCAGCCCGACTAGCGCGTCTTCCTACGAGCAGTACTTC. Looking up the rest from reference TRBV5-1 and TRBJ2-7 gives the full variable domain: KAGVTQTPRYLIKTRGQQVTLSCSPISGHRSVSWYQQTPGQGLQFLFEYFSETQRNKGNFPGRFSGRQFSNSRSEMNVSTLELGDSALYLCASSPTSASSYEQYFGPGTRLTVT.

V gene TRBV5-1 combines with J gene TRBJ1-4; 12 bases are a match to TRBD1. J gave up 8 bases and V 2 bases, and 10 bases lay outside the gene matches. The CDR3 sequence is 17 residues long. CDR1 and CDR2 from the germline V gene are SGHRS and YFSETQ. The CDR3: CASSFGDRGQSREKLFF. CDR3 nucleotides: TGCGCCAGCAGCTTTGGGGACAGGGGGCAATCTAGGGAAAAACTGTTTTTT.

A few counts support this clone. This chain connects TRBV25-1 to TRBJ2-2, with a weak D call TRBD2 (6 bases). In germline, CDR1 is MGHDK, CDR2 SYGVNS. The length of the CDR3 is 15 residues. Trimming pared 6 bases from V and 6 bases from J, leaving 17 bases between. The CDR3 DNA is TGTGCCAGCAGCGGCGCCCCCAGGGAGGCCGGGGAGCTGTTTTTT. Translation gives CASSGAPREAGELFF.

The chain combines TRBV11-3 with TRBJ2-7; 12 positions match TRBD1. V gave up 5 bases and J gave up 4 bases; unmatched junction bases: 6. The V gene's germline CDR1 is SGHNT and CDR2 YENEEA. The CDR3 loop spans 15 amino acids. CDR3 sequence (DNA): TGTGCCAGCAGCCTCGGGACAGGGGGCTCGTACGAGCAGTACTTC. Amino acids: CASSLGTGGSYEQYF.

J is TRBJ1-4 and V is TRBV19; 9 bases map to TRBD1. Germline V CDR1 and CDR2: LNHDA, SQIVND (reference sequence). This CDR3 has 14 residues. The trim removed 6 bases at V and 7 bases at J, leaving 6 bases unmatched. The CDR3 sequence is CASRPGQGGEKLFF. Written as DNA, the CDR3 is TGTGCCAGTAGACCGGGACAGGGAGGTGAAAAACTGTTTTTT.

V is TRBV5-1 and J is TRBJ2-5; TRBD1 is a possible D gene (6 bases). Germline values: CDR1 SGHRS, CDR2 YFSETQ. Trimming stripped 0 bases from V and 7 bases from J, with 16 bases between. There are 15 residues in the CDR3. In DNA, the CDR3 is TGCGCCAGCAGCTTGGGGACAGTCCTTCTTGGGACCCAGTACTTC. This codes for CASSLGTVLLGTQYF. The full variable domain, completed using reference TRBV5-1 and TRBJ2-5, is KAGVTQTPRYLIKTRGQQVTLSCSPISGHRSVSWYQQTPGQGLQFLFEYFSETQRNKGNFPGRFSGRQFSNSRSEMNVSTLELGDSALYLCASSLGTVLLGTQYFGPGTRLLVL.

The chain combines TRBV19 with TRBJ1-4; a possible D gene is TRBD1 (5 bases). There are 13 residues in the CDR3. The germline V gene has CDR1 LNHDA and CDR2 SQIVND (reference sequence). With 7 bases removed from V and 2 bases from J, the gap between germline ends came to 8 bases. CDR3 amino acids: CASTGTTNEKLFF. The CDR3, as DNA: TGTGCCAGTACGGGGACTACTAATGAAAAACTGTTTTTT.

The chain couples TRBV27 to TRBJ1-6, with 9 bases matching TRBD1. Germline V gives CDR1 MNHEY, CDR2 SMNVEV (reference sequence). With V trimmed by 4 bases and J by 9 bases, 4 bases remained unmatched. The CDR3 has 14 amino acids. CDR3 amino acids: CASSSRTGVSPLHF. Here the CDR3 DNA reads TGTGCCAGCAGTTCAAGGACAGGGGTTTCACCCCTCCACTTT.

This chain joins TRBV13 and TRBJ2-7; no definite D call. V shed 5 bases and J shed 2 bases, with 19 bases lying between them. The germline CDR1 and CDR2 sequences are PRHDT and FYEKMQ (reference sequence). CDR3 length: 16 amino acids. For the CDR3, the DNA is TGTGCCAGCAGCCCCGCGACTTCAGATTTAACCTACGAGCAGTACTTC. This gives the protein CASSPATSDLTYEQYF. Using reference TRBV13 and TRBJ2-7 for the parts outside the CDR3, the full variable domain is AAGVIQSPRHLIKEKRETATLKCYPIPRHDTVYWYQQGPGQDPQFLISFYEKMQSDKGSIPDRFSAQQFSDYHSELNMSSLELGDSALYFCASSPATSDLTYEQYFGPGTRLTVT.

The V call is TRBV5-6, the J call TRBJ1-6, with a weak D call TRBD1 (6 bases). The CDR3 has 18 residues. Germline CDR1 reads SGHDT; CDR2 reads YYEEEE. With 4 bases removed from V and 6 bases from J, the gap between germline ends came to 23 bases. In DNA form, the CDR3 reads TGTGCCAGCAGCGAGGTAAAAACACAGGGAACGGTTAATTCACCCCTCCACTTT. Translating gives CASSEVKTQGTVNSPLHF.

The chain is built from TRBV6-1 and TRBJ1-2; 8 bases line up with TRBD1. The germline V gene has CDR1 MNHNS and CDR2 SASEGT. J lost 7 bases, V lost 2 bases, and 9 bases had no gene match. The CDR3 is 15 residues long. The CDR3 region has the DNA TGTGCCAGCAGTGAATCCGACAGGGGAATATTTGGCTACACCTTC. Protein sequence: CASSESDRGIFGYTF.

This clone was seen once. The chain couples TRBV7-2 to TRBJ2-1; 10 positions match TRBD2. CDR1 is SGHTA, CDR2 FQGNSA, per germline. The CDR3 is 16 residues long. Trimming at V came to 2 bases and at J to 2 bases, leaving 3 bases not matched to a gene. CDR3 nucleotide sequence: TGTGCCAGCAGCTTACATAGCGGGAGGACCTACAATGAGCAGTTCTTC. This encodes CASSLHSGRTYNEQFF.

The V call is TRBV10-3, the J call TRBJ2-5, with a tentative D call TRBD1 (5 bases). Per germline, CDR1 ENHRY and CDR2 SYGVKD. V was pared by 7 bases and J by 3 bases, with 18 bases between. The CDR3 runs 15 residues. CDR3 sequence reads: CAIKSIERGKETQYF. The CDR3 nucleotides read TGTGCCATCAAGTCGATTGAAAGGGGAAAAGAGACCCAGTACTTC.

The chain uses TRBV27 and TRBJ2-3; 12 bases are shared with TRBD2. The CDR3 runs to 16 residues. The ends lost 5 bases at V and 3 bases at J; junction bases unmatched: 6. CDR1 is MNHEY and CDR2 is SMNVEV in the germline V gene (reference sequence). This CDR3 reads CASSRYLAGGTDTQYF. The CDR3 region has the DNA TGTGCCAGCAGTCGATATCTAGCGGGGGGGACAGATACGCAGTATTTT.

V usage is TRBV28 and J usage is TRBJ1-1; D perhaps matches TRBD1 (6 bases). V was shortened by 6 bases and J by 10 bases, with 24 bases between the two germline ends. The V gene's germline CDR1 is MDHEN and CDR2 SYDVKM. This CDR3 is built from 15 residues. CDR3 nucleotide sequence: TGTGCCAGCAGCCGCGGCGGGGGCAGACAGGCTGTAGCTTTCTTT. As protein: CASSRGGGRQAVAFF.

V and J are TRBV6-1 and TRBJ2-1, with D possibly matching TRBD2 (5 bases). The CDR3 is made up of 13 amino acids. Trimming took 7 bases from V and 3 from J, leaving 10 bases between them. Germline loops: CDR1 MNHNS, CDR2 SASEGT. The CDR3 DNA reads as TGTGCCAGCAATCACCGGGACTACAATGAGCAGTTCTTC. It encodes CASNHRDYNEQFF.

The chain employs TRBV15 and TRBJ2-5; 10 nucleotides line up with TRBD1. The CDR3 spans 13 residues. V was pared by 3 bases and J by 5 bases, with 0 bases of the junction left unmatched. Germline loops: CDR1 LNHNV, CDR2 YYDKDF (reference sequence). In DNA, the CDR3 is TGTGCCACCAGCAGGGGACAGGGGGAGACCCAGTACTTC. Encoded protein: CATSRGQGETQYF.

The rearrangement uses TRBV29-1 and TRBJ2-4; tentatively, D is TRBD2 (7 bases). Germline lookup yields CDR1 SQVTM and CDR2 ANQGSEA. The CDR3 contains 13 residues. V lost 4 bases and J lost 5, with 12 bases in between. The CDR3 sequence is CSVVKGGENIQYF. The DNA for the CDR3 is TGCAGCGTTGTGAAGGGGGGGGAAAACATTCAGTACTTC.

The chain links TRBV6-4 to TRBJ2-3, with D possibly TRBD2 on 5 matching bases. The germline V gene encodes CDR1 MRHNA and CDR2 SNTAGT. The CDR3 consists of 15 residues. V lost 6 bases and J lost 4, with 17 bases in between. The CDR3 reads CASSLPGDGADTQYF. As DNA, the CDR3 is TGTGCCAGCAGCCTTCCCGGAGACGGGGCAGATACGCAGTATTTT.